This passage covers 22 T cell receptor beta chains from one sample sequenced in a study of CD8 T cells in ankylosing spondylitis. TCRdb used MiXCR to reprocess the 5' RACE reads, holding one entry per CDR3 protein. This table has fewer than 200,000 distinct CDR3 sequences, 15% to 20% appearing once. Sequenced input: blood, either unsorted or a sorted T cell fraction (not recorded which). These receptor sequences come from a male donor with ankylosing spondylitis or in good health (not recorded which).

This chain connects TRBV28 to TRBJ1-1; no definite D call. Germline lookup yields CDR1 MDHEN and CDR2 SYDVKM. V was cut by 7 bases and J by 2 bases, with 8 bases left in between. The CDR3 spans 12 residues. CDR3 sequence reads: CASKGINTEAFF. CDR3 coding DNA: TGTGCCAGCAAGGGCATTAACACTGAAGCTTTCTTT.

The gene calls are TRBV6-1 and TRBJ1-2, with D hard to call. V shed 0 bases and J shed 8 bases, with 13 bases lying between them. CDR1 is MNHNS and CDR2 is SASEGT in the germline V gene. The CDR3 extends over 14 amino acids. CDR3 in amino acids: CASSEARVYGGYTF. DNA for the CDR3: TGTGCCAGCAGTGAAGCGAGGGTCTACGGAGGCTACACCTTC.

With respect to this clonotype: One base away lies a much larger clone, so this may be a sequencing read error. The chain has TRBV20-1 and TRBJ2-7; 7 positions agree with TRBD2. This CDR3 spans 16 amino acids. J was trimmed by 4 bases and V by 1 base; bases with no gene match: 13. CDR1 is DFQATT and CDR2 is SNEGSKA in the germline V gene (reference sequence). CDR3: CSARGGLVGGLYEQYF. CDR3 coding DNA: TGCAGTGCTAGAGGAGGGCTAGTGGGAGGGCTATACGAGCAGTACTTC.

This clonotype has a count of ten or more. The chain is built from TRBV7-8 and TRBJ1-1; maybe TRBD1 (5 bases). The germline CDR1 and CDR2 sequences are SGHVS and FQNEAQ. V was clipped by 0 bases and J by 0 bases, with 8 bases between them. This CDR3 has 15 amino acids. CDR3 nucleotides: TGTGCCAGCAGCTTAGCAGGGGAAATGAACACTGAAGCTTTCTTT. Residues: CASSLAGEMNTEAFF.

Many counts were recorded for this clonotype. The chain couples TRBV10-3 to TRBJ1-1, with TRBD1 as a possible D gene (6 bases). The CDR3 is made up of 12 amino acids. Germline CDR1 ENHRY, CDR2 SYGVKD. Trimming removed 11 bases from V and 3 bases from J, with 13 bases in between. The CDR3 bases are TGTGCCTCGACAGGAGCGGACACTGAAGCTTTCTTT. This encodes CASTGADTEAFF.

This clonotype appeared many times. The gene calls are TRBV3-1 and TRBJ1-1, with 8 bases that match TRBD1. Germline values: CDR1 LGHDT, CDR2 YNNKEL (reference sequence). The CDR3 has 15 amino acids. Losses at the gene ends were 4 bases for V and 3 bases for J; bases not matched to a gene: 7. The CDR3 nucleotides read TGTGCCAGCAGCCCCATGGGCAGGGGGCACACTGAAGCTTTCTTT. Translating gives CASSPMGRGHTEAFF.

This clonotype was detected ten times or more. The chain recombines TRBV6-6 with TRBJ2-7; 8 bases match TRBD2. Germline V CDR1 and CDR2: MNHNY, SVGAGI (reference sequence). The length of the CDR3 is 13 residues. The junction had 12 bases not matched to a gene; V was cut back by 8 bases and J by 9 bases. CDR3 sequence (DNA): TGTGCCAGCTCAACTAGCGGCCTACGAGGGCAGTACTTC. This gives the protein CASSTSGLRGQYF.

There are many counts of this clonotype. The chain is built from TRBV4-2 and TRBJ1-2; possible D gene TRBD1, 5 bases. Germline values: CDR1 LGHNA, CDR2 YNFKEQ. This CDR3 has 16 residues. The germline V and J ends were trimmed by 2 bases and 4 bases, with 17 bases remaining between them. CDR3 sequence: CASSQPSGPEGYGYTF. The CDR3 bases are TGTGCCAGCAGCCAACCCTCGGGACCAGAGGGCTATGGCTACACCTTC.

This clonotype was seen ten or more times. This chain uses TRBV29-1 with TRBJ1-1; D unresolved. The V and J ends lost 4 bases and 1 base respectively, with 1 base between them. Germline CDR1 reads SQVTM; CDR2 reads ANQGSEA. The CDR3 is made up of 10 amino acids. CDR3 nucleotides: TGCAGCGTTGGGAACACTGAAGCTTTCTTT. Translated, it gives CSVGNTEAFF.

This clonotype was recorded many times. J is TRBJ2-3 and V is TRBV12-3 or TRBV12-4, with 8 bases that match TRBD2. Germline trimming cut 10 bases from V and 4 bases from J; bases unmatched to any gene: 10. The CDR3 runs to 14 residues. CDR3 coding DNA: TGTGCCACTAGAGCGGGAGTCGGGGCAGATACGCAGTATTTT. It translates to CATRAGVGADTQYF.

The chain carries TRBV12-3 or TRBV12-4 and TRBJ1-6; D perhaps matches TRBD1 (5 bases). Trimming pared 5 bases from V and 8 bases from J, leaving 10 bases between. The CDR3 spans 13 residues. The CDR3 coding sequence is TGTGCCAGCAGTAATCGGGGGGATTCACCCCTCCACTTT. Amino acids: CASSNRGDSPLHF.

This clonotype was detected ten times or more. The chain employs TRBV20-1 and TRBJ2-3; D gene ambiguous. The ends were cut back, 5 bases at V and 2 bases at J, with 8 bases in the middle. The CDR3 is 12 amino acids. Germline values: CDR1 DFQATT, CDR2 SNEGSKA (reference sequence). In nucleotides, the CDR3 is TGCAGTGCTCTAAAGGCCACAGATACGCAGTATTTT. This encodes CSALKATDTQYF.

This clonotype was counted only a few times. This rearrangement joins TRBV27 to TRBJ2-1, with TRBD2 matching 11 bases. V gave up 5 bases and J gave up 7 bases; unmatched junction bases: 10. The CDR3 runs to 16 residues. Germline V gene data show CDR1 as MNHEY and CDR2 as SMNVEV (reference sequence). The CDR3 DNA sequence: TGTGCCAGCAGTCCCTTGGTAATAGCGGGAGGGAATGAGCAGTTCTTC. It codes for CASSPLVIAGGNEQFF.

The V gene is TRBV27, the J gene TRBJ2-2; TRBD2 is a possible D gene (6 bases). CDR1 and CDR2 from the germline V gene are MNHEY and SMNVEV (reference sequence). CDR3 length: 18 residues. The ends were cut back, 6 bases at V and 0 bases at J, with 20 bases in the middle. CDR3 residues: CASSHDSLARANTGELFF. Here the CDR3 DNA reads TGTGCCAGCAGCCATGACTCTCTAGCGCGCGCGAACACCGGGGAGCTGTTTTTT.

V and J are TRBV6-1 and TRBJ1-5; TRBD1 matches at 10 bases. The V segment lost 7 bases and the J segment 2 bases; nucleotides outside the gene matches: 8. Germline assignment: CDR1 MNHNS and CDR2 SASEGT. CDR3 length: 16 amino acids. The CDR3 sequence is CASTDFGTGGNQPQHF. The CDR3 DNA reads as TGTGCCAGCACTGACTTCGGGACAGGGGGCAATCAGCCCCAGCATTTT.

The chain employs TRBV11-2 and TRBJ1-1, with D unresolved. V lost 5 bases and J 10 bases, leaving 20 bases between the germline ends. The length of the CDR3 is 14 residues. In germline, CDR1 is SGHAT, CDR2 FQNNGV. The CDR3 sequence is CASSTREEWDGAFF. The CDR3 DNA sequence: TGTGCCAGCAGCACCCGGGAGGAGTGGGATGGAGCTTTCTTT.

This clonotype has a count of ten or more. The CDR3 DNA reads TGTGCCAGCAGCAACCGGCTAGCCGAGAATGAGCAGTTCTTC. Its translation is CASSNRLAENEQFF. The chain is built from TRBV21-1 and TRBJ2-1; TRBD2, the table's D call, was not compared with the DNA. TRBV21-1 is a recognized pseudogene. The CDR3 is made up of 14 amino acids.

This clonotype has only a few counts. V is TRBV5-6 and J is TRBJ2-3, with D possibly matching TRBD1 (6 bases). V was shortened by 3 bases and J by 4 bases, with 18 bases between the two germline ends. Per the germline V gene, CDR1 is SGHDT and CDR2 is YYEEEE. The CDR3 consists of 16 residues. In DNA form, the CDR3 reads TGTGCCAGCAGCTCTACACAGGGTCCCAAGCCAGATACGCAGTATTTT. This translates into CASSSTQGPKPDTQYF.

This clonotype was seen at least ten times. This chain links TRBV7-3 with TRBJ2-3; a weak D match, TRBD1 (5 bases). The CDR3 loop spans 14 amino acids. Trimming took off 3 bases at V and 6 bases at J, with 13 bases between the two ends. CDR1 is SGHTA, CDR2 FQGTGA, per germline. The CDR3 sequence: CASSFGSGLDTQYF. DNA for the CDR3: TGTGCCAGCAGCTTTGGGTCAGGGCTGGATACGCAGTATTTT.

A few counts support this clonotype. With a much larger clone just one base away, this may be a read error. The chain combines TRBV12-3 or TRBV12-4 with TRBJ2-7; 10 bases line up with TRBD2. The CDR3 covers 14 residues. The CDR3 DNA is TGTGCCAACAGTTCCGGGACTAGCGTTGACGAGCAGTACTTC. It codes for CANSSGTSVDEQYF.

V gene TRBV12-2 combines with J gene TRBJ1-4. TRBV12-2 is recorded as a pseudogene. CDR3 length: 18 amino acids. CDR3 region: CASRLALAGESANEKLFF. DNA of the CDR3: TGTGCAAGTCGCTTAGCTCTAGCGGGGGAGTCGGCTAATGAAAAACTGTTTTTT.

The genes are TRBV18 and TRBJ2-5; D might be TRBD1 (5 bases). Germline CDR1 KGHSH, CDR2 LQKENI. The CDR3 extends over 15 amino acids. V gave up 2 bases and J gave up 4 bases, with 14 bases separating them. In DNA form, the CDR3 reads TGTGCCAGCTCACCAAGGCAGGGATTCGGAGAGACCCAGTACTTC. As protein: CASSPRQGFGETQYF.